What follows is one T cell receptor (beta chain) and its context. What it binds is unknown. J was trimmed by 4 bases and V by 4 bases; bases with no gene match: 3. Germline V gene data show CDR1 as MNHEY and CDR2 as SVGAGI. The CDR3 runs to 14 residues. Per sample, approximately 550 nanograms of biopsy DNA were TCRB immunosequenced. Here immunoSEQ multiplex PCR was the method, and the copy in TCRdb shows in-frame clones only, minus some. Of some 11,000 clones in the sample, 55% to 80% were seen once. This specimen belongs to a study of T cell repertoires in ileal Crohn's disease. Time point of the sample: neoterminal ileum biopsy at postoperative endoscopy, about 6 months after surgery. Study results and caveats: Compared with CD4 T cells, sorted CD8 cells carried more expanded clones.

The source material was ileal tissue. The J gene is TRBJ1-5, the V gene TRBV6-5; 8 bases fit TRBD1. The TCR originated in an adult with Crohn's disease. CDR3 in DNA: TGTGCCAGCAGTTCCCGGGACAGGAATCAGCCCCAGCATTTT. Protein sequence: CASSSRDRNQPQHF.